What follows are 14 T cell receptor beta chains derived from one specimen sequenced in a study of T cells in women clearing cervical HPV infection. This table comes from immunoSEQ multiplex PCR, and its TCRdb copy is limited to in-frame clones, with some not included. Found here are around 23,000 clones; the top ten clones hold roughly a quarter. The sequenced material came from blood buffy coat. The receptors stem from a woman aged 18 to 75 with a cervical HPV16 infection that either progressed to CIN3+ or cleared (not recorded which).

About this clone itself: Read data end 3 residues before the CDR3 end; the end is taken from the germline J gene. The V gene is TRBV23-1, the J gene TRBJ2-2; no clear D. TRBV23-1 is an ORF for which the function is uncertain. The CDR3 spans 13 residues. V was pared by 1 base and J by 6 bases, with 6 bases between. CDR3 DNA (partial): TGCGCCAGCAGTCAATTATTAGCCGGGGAG. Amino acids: CASSQLLAGE. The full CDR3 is CASSQLLAGELFF.

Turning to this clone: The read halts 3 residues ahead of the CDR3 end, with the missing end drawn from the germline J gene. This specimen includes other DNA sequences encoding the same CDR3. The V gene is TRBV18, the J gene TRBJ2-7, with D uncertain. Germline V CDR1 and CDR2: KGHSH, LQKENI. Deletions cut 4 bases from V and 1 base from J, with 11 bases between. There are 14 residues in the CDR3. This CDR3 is CASSQTGRSYEQYF. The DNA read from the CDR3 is TGTGCCAGCTCACAGACGGGTCGATCCTACGAG.

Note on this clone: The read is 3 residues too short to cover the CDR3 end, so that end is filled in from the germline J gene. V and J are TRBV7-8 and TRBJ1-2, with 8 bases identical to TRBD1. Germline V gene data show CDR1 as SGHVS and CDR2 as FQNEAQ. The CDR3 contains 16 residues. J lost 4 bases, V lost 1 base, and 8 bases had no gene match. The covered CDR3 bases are TGTGCCAGCAGCTTAGTGGCTCAGGGGGCAGGCTATGGC. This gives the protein CASSLVAQGAGYG. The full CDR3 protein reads CASSLVAQGAGYGYTF.

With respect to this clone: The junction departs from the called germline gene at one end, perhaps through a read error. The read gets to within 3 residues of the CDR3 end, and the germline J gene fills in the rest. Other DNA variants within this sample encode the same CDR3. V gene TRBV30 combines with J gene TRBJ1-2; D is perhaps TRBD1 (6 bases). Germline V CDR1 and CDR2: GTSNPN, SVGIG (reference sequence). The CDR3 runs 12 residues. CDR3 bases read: TGTGCCTCCAAACAGGGTATCTATGGA. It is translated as CASKQGIYG. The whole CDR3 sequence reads CASKQGIYGYTF.

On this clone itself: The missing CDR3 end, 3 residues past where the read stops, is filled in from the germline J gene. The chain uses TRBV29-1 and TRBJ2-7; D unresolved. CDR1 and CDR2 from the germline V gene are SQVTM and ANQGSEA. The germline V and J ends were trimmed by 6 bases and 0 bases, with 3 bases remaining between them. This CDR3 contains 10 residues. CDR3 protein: CSVSSYEQYF. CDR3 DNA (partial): TGCAGCGTCAGCTCCTACGAG.

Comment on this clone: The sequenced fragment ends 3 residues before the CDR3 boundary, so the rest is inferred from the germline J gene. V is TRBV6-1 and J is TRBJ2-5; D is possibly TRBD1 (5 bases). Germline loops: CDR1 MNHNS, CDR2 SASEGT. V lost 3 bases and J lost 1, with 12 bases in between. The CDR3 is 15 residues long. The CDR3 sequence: CASSEPGLGQETQYF. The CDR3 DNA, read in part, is TGTGCCAGCAGTGAGCCAGGGTTGGGCCAAGAGACC.

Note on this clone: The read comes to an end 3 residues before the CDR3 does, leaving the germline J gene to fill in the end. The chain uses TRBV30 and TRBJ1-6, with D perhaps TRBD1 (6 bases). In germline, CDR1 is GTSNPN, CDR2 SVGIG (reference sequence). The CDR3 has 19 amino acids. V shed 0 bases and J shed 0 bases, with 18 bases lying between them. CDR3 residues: CAWSVQGVLLSSYNSPLHF. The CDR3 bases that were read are TGTGCCTGGAGTGTACAGGGAGTTTTGCTTAGCTCCTATAATTCACCC.

Partial CDR3 DNA: TGTGCCTGGAGTAGTCGGACAGGGGGCGATCAGCCC. It specifies CAWSSRTGGDQP. The whole CDR3 protein reads CAWSSRTGGDQPQHF. The chain combines TRBV30 with TRBJ1-5; 11 bases agree with TRBD1. Read data end 3 residues before the CDR3 end; the end is taken from the germline J gene. There are 15 residues in the CDR3. Germline values: CDR1 GTSNPN, CDR2 SVGIG (reference sequence). With V trimmed by 2 bases and J by 5 bases, 5 bases remained unmatched.

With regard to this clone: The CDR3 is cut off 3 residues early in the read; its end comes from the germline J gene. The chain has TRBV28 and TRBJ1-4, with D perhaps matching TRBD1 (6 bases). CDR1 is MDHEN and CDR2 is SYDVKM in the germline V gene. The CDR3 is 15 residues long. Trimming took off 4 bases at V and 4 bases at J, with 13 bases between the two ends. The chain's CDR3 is CASSSTGHNNEKLFF. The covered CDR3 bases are TGTGCCAGCAGTTCAACGGGACACAATAATGAAAAA.

CDR3 sequence reads: CASSGLAGSPDTYTF. CDR3 DNA, as far as it was read: TGTGCCAGCAGTGGACTAGCGGGATCCCCAGATACC. J is TRBJ1-2 and V is TRBV6-1; D gene ambiguous. The read gets to within 3 residues of the CDR3 end, and the germline J gene fills in the rest. The V gene's germline CDR1 is MNHNS and CDR2 SASEGT. The CDR3 extends over 15 amino acids.

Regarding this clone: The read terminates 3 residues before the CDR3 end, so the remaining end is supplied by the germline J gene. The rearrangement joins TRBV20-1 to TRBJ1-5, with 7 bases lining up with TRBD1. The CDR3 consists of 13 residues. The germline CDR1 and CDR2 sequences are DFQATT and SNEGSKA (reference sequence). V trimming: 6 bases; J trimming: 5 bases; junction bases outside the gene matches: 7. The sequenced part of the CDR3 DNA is TGCAGTGCCAAGACAGGGAAAGATCAGCCC. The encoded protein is CSAKTGKDQP. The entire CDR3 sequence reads CSAKTGKDQPQHF.

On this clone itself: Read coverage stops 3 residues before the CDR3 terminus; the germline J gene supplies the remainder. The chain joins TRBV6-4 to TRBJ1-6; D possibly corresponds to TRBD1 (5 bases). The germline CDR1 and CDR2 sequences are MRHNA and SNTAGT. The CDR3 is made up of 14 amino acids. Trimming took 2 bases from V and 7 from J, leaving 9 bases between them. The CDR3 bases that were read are TGTGCCAGCAGTGACACAGGTGGAAATTCACCC. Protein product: CASSDTGGNSP. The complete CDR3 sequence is CASSDTGGNSPLHF.

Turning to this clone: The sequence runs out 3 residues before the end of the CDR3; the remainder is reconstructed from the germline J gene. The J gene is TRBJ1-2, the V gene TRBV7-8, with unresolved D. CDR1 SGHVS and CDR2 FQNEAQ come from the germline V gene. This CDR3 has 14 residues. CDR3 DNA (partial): TGTGCCAGCAGCCCCATCACGCTGAACAATGAC. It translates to CASSPITLNND. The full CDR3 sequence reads CASSPITLNNDYTF.

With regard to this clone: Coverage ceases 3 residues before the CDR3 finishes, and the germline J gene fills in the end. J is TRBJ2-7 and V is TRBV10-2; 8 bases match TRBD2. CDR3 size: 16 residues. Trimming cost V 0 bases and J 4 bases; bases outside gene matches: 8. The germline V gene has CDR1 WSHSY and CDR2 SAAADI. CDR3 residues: CASSESAGARYYEQYF. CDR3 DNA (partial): TGCGCCAGCAGTGAGTCAGCGGGAGCGCGATATTACGAG.